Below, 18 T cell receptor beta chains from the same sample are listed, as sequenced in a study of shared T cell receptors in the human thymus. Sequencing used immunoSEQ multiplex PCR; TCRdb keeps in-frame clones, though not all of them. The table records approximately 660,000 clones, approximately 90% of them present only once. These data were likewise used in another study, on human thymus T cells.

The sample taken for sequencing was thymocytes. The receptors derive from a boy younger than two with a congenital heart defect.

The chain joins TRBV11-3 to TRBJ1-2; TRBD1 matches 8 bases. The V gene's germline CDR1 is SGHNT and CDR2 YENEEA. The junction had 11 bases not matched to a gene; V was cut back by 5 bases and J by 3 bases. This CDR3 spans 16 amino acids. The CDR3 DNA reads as TGTGCCAGCAGCACACAAGGACAGGGTCCCCACTATGGCTACACCTTC. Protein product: CASSTQGQGPHYGYTF.

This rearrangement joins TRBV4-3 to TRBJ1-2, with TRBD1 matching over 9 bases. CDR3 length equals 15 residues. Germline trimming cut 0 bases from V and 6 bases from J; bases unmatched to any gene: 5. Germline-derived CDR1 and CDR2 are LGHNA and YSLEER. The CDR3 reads CASSQDSGTGNGYTF. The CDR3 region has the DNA TGCGCCAGCAGCCAAGATTCGGGGACAGGGAATGGCTACACCTTC.

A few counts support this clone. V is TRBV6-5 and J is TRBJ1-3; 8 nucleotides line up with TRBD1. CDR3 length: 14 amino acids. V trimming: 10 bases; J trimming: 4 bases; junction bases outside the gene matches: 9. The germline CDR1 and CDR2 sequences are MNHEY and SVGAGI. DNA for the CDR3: TGTGCCACATCACTGCGGACAGGGGGAAACACCATATATTTT. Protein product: CATSLRTGGNTIYF.

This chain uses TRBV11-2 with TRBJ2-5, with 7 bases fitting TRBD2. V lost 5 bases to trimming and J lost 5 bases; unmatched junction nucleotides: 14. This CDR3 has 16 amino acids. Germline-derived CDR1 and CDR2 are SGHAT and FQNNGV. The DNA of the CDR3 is TGTGCCAGCAGCACTACCCCTCGGGCGGGAGCTGAGACCCAGTACTTC. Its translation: CASSTTPRAGAETQYF. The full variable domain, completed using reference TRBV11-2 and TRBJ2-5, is EAGVAQSPRYKIIEKRQSVAFWCNPISGHATLYWYQQILGQGPKLLIQFQNNGVVDDSQLPKDRFSAERLKGVDSTLKIQPAKLEDSAVYLCASSTTPRAGAETQYFGPGTRLLVL.

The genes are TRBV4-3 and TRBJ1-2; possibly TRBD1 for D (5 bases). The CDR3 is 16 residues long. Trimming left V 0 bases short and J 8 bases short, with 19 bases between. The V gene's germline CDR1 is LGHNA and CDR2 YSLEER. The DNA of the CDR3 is TGCGCCAGCAGCCAAGATGTCGGGACTGTCCTTTACGGCTACACCTTC. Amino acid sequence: CASSQDVGTVLYGYTF.

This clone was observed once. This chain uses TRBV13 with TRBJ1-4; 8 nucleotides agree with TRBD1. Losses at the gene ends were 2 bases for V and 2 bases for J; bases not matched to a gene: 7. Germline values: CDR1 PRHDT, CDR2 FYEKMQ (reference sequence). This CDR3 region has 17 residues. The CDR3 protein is CASSLRVQGATNEKLFF. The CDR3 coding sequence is TGTGCCAGCAGCTTAAGGGTTCAGGGGGCGACTAATGAAAAACTGTTTTTT.

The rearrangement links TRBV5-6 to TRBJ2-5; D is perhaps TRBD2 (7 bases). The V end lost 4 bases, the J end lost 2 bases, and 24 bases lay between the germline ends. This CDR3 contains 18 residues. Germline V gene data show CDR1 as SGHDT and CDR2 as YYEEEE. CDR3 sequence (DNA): TGTGCCAGCAGCAGCTTGGGGGCGCGGGGGAAACTTCAAGAGACCCAGTACTTC. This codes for CASSSLGARGKLQETQYF.

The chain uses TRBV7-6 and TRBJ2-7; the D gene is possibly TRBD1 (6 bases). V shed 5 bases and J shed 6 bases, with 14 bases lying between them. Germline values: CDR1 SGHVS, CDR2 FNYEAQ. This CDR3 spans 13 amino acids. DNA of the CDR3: TGTGCCAGCAGCCCCGGTGGGGGCAGCGAGCAGTACTTC. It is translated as CASSPGGGSEQYF.

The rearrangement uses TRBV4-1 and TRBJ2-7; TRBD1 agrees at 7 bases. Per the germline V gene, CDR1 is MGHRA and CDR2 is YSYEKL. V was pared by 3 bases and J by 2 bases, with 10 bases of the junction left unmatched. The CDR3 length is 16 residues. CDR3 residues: CASSHPWTGEAYEQYF. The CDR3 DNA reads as TGCGCCAGCAGCCATCCTTGGACAGGCGAAGCCTACGAGCAGTACTTC.

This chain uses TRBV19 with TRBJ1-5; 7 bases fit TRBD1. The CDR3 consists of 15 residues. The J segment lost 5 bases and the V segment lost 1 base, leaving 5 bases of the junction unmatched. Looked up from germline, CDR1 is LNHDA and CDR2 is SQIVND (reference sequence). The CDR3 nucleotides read TGTGCCAGTAGTATAGGGGGGGACAGCTATCAGCCCCAGCATTTT. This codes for CASSIGGDSYQPQHF. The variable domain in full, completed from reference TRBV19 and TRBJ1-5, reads DGGITQSPKYLFRKEGQNVTLSCEQNLNHDAMYWYRQDPGQGLRLIYYSQIVNDFQKGDIAEGYSVSREKKESFPLTVTSAQKNPTAFYLCASSIGGDSYQPQHFGDGTRLSIL.

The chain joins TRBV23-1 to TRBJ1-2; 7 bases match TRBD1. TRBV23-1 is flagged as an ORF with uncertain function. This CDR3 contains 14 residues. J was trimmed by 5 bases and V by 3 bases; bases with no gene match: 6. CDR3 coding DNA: TGCGCCAGCAGTCATTCAGGGGGGACATATGGCTACACCTTC. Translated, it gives CASSHSGGTYGYTF.

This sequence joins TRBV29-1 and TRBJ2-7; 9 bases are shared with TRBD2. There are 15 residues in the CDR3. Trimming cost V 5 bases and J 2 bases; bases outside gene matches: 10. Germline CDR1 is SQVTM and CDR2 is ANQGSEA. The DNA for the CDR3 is TGCAGCGTTAGGGGCGGGAGGGCTCGAACCTACGAGCAGTACTTC. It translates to CSVRGGRARTYEQYF.

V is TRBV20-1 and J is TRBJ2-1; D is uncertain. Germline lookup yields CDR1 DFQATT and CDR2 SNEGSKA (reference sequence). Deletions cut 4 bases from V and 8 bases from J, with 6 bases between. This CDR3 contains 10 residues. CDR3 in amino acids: CSAINDEQFF. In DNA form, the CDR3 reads TGCAGTGCTATCAATGATGAGCAGTTCTTC.

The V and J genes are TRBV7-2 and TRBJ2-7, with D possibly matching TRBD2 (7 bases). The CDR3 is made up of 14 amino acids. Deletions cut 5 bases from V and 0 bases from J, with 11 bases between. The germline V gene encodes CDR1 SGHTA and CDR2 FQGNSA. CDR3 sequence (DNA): TGTGCCAGCAGCGGGGGGGGCGACTCCTACGAGCAGTACTTC. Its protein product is CASSGGGDSYEQYF.

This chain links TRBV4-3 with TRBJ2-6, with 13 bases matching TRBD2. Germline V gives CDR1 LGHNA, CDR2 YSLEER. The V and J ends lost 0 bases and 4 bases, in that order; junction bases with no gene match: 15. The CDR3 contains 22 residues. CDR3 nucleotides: TGCGCCAGCAGCCAAGATTGGGGGCCGGGACTAGCGGGGCCGAACGGGGCCAACGTCCTGACTTTC. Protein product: CASSQDWGPGLAGPNGANVLTF.

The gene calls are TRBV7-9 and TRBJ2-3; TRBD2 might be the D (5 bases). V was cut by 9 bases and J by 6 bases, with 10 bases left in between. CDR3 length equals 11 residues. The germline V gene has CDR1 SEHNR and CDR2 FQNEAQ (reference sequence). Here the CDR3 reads CASRTVDTQYF. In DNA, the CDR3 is TGTGCCAGTCGGACTGTTGATACGCAGTATTTT.

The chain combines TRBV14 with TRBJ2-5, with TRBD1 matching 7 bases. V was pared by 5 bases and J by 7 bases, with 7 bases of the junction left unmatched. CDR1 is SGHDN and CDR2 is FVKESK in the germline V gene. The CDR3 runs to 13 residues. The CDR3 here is CASSYDRVGTQYF. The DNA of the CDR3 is TGTGCCAGCAGCTACGACAGGGTCGGGACCCAGTACTTC.

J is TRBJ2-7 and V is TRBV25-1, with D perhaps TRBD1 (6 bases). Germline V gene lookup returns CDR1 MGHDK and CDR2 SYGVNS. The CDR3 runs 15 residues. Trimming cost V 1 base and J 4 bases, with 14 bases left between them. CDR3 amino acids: CASSESSGAQYEQYF. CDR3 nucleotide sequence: TGTGCCAGCAGTGAATCGTCAGGGGCCCAATACGAGCAGTACTTC.